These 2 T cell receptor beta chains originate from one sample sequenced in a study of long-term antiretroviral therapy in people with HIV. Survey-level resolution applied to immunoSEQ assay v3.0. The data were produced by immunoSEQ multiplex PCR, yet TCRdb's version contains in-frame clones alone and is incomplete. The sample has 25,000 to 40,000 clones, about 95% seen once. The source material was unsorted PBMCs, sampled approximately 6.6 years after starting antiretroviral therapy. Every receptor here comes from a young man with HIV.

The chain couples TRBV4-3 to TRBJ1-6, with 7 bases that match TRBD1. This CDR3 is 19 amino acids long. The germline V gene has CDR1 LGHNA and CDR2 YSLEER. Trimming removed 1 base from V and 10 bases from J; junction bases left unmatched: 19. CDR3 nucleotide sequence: TGCGCCAGCAGCCAAGGCCCGGCGGGTTTGGACAGGCAATCGTCACCCCTCCACTTT. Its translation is CASSQGPAGLDRQSSPLHF.

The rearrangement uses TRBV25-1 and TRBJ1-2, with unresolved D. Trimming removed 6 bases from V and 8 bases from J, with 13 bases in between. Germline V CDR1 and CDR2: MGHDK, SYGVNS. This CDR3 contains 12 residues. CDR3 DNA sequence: TGTGCCAGCAGCGAACCCCAATGGGGCTACACCTTC. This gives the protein CASSEPQWGYTF.